Below, one T cell receptor beta chain is given with its context. These data are taken from a study of T cell responses to AZD1222 COVID-19 vaccine. Produced via immunoSEQ multiplex PCR; TCRdb's table is partial and in-frame only. The repertoire holds 110,000 or so clones, around 89% seen once, with 3.5% in the top ten. V was shortened by 4 bases and J by 6 bases, with 4 bases between the two germline ends. The CDR3 loop spans 11 amino acids. The TCR comes from an adult who received the AZD1222 COVID-19 vaccine. The V gene is TRBV12-3 or TRBV12-4, the J gene TRBJ1-5; D ambiguous. The sequencing here drew on peripheral blood, taken 28 days after the second AZD1222 dose. This CDR3 is CASSYGQPQHF. CDR3 in DNA: TGTGCCAGCAGTTATGGTCAGCCCCAGCATTTT.